This T cell receptor beta chain appears in the sequencing data of a study of T cell responses to AZD1222 COVID-19 vaccine. Germline V CDR1 and CDR2: MNHNY, SVGAGI (reference sequence). This CDR3 comprises 17 residues. Trimming at V came to 5 bases and at J to 3 bases, leaving 12 bases not matched to a gene. Study-wide results and limits: In a largely white British group with more females than males, clonal diversity was possibly underestimated. Spike-spanning, vaccine-associated CD4 TCRs were dominant at 160-218 and 743-854. As reported, nearly half of all spike-specific TCRs target variant regions that are unmutated.

Some clones are missing from TCRdb's copy, which holds only in-frame ones; the method was immunoSEQ multiplex PCR. The data show roughly 91,000 clones, with over 85% seen just once and 3% held by the top ten. Worth noting for this clone: Its antigen remains unidentified.

This chain connects TRBV6-6 to TRBJ2-7, with 11 bases identical to TRBD2. The material was peripheral blood, obtained on day 0 of AZD1222 vaccination. The origin of this receptor is an adult in good health. CDR3 DNA: TGTGCCAGCAGTCGCAGCTTGGGACTAGCGGACAACTACGAGCAGTACTTC. This sequence encodes CASSRSLGLADNYEQYF.